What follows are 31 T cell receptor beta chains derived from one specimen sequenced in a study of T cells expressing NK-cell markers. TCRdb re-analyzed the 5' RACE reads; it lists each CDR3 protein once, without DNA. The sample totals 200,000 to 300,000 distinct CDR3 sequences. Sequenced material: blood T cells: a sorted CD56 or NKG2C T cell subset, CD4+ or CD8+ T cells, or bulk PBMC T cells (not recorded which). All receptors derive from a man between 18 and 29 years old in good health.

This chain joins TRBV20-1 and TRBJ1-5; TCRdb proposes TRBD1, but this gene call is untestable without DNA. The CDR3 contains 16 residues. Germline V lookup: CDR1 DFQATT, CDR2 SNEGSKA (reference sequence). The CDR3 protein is CSALKPTGGVNQPQHF.

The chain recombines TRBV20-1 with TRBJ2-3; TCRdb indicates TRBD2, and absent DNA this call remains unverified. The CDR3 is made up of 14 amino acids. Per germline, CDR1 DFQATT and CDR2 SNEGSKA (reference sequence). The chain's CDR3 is CSAVAGTIADTQYF.

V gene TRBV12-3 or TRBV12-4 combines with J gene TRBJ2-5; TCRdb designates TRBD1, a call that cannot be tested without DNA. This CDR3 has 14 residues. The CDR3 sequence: CASTLGGRQETQYF.

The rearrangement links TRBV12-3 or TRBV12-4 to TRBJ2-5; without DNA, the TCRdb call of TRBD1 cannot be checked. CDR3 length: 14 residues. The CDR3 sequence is CASSQTGPWETQYF.

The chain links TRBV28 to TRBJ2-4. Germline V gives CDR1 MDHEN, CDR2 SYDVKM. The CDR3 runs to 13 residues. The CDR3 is CASSLNIGDIQYF.

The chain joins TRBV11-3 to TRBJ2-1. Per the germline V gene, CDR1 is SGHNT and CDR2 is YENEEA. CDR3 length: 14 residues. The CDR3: CASSLSSGGHEQFF.

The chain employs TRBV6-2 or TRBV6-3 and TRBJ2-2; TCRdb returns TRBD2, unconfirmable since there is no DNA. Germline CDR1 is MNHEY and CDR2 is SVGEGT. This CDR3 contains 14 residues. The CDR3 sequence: CASSFSPNTGELFF.

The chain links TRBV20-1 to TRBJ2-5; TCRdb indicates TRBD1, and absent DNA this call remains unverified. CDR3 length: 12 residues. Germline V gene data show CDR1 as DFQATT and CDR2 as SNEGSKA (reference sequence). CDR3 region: CSARPGAETQYF.

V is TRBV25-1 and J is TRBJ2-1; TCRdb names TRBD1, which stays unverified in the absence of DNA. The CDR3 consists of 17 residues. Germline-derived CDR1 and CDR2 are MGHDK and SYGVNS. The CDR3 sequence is CASSEYSPGSPYNEQFF.

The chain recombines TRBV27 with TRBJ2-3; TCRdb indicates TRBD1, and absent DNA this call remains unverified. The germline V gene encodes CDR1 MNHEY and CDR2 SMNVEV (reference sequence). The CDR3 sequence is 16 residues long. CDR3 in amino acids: CASSPSDRASTDTQYF.

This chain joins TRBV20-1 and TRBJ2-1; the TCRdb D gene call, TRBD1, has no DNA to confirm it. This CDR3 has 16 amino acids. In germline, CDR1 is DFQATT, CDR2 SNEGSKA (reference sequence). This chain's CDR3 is CSAGDRGVSSYNEQFF.

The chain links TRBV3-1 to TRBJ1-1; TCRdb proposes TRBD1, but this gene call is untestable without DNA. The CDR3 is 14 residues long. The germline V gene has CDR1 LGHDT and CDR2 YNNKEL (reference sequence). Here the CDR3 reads CASSWKQGSTEAFF.

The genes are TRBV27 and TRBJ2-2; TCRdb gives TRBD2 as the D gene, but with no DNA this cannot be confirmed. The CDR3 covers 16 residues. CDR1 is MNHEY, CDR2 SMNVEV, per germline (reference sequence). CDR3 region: CASSLLASGPTGELFF.

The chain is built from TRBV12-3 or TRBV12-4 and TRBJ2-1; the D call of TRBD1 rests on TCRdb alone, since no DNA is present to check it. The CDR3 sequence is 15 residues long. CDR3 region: CASSTYRVGLNEQFF.

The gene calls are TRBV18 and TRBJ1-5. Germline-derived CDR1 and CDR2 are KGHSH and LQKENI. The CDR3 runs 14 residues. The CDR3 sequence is CASSHGTANQPQHF.

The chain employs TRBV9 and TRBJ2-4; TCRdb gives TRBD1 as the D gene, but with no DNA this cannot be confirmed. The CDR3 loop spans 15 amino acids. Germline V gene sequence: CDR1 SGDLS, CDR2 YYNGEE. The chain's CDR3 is CASSASGGSKNIQYF.

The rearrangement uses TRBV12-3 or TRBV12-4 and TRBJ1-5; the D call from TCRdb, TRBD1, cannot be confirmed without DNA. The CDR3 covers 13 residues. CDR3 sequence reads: CASSGRGVQPQHF.

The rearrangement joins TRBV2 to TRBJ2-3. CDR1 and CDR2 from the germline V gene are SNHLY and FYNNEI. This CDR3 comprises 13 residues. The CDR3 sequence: CASSLSLADTQYF.

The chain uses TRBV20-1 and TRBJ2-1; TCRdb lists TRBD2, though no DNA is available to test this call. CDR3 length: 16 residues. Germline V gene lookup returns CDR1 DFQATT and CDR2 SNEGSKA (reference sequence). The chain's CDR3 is CSATQTSGLTYNEQFF.

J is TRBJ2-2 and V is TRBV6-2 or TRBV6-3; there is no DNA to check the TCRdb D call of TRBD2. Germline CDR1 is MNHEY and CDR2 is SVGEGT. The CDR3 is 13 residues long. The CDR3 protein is CASSETSAGELFF.

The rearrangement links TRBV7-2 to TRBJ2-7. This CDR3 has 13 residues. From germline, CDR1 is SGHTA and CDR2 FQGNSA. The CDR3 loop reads CASSLAVVNEQYF.

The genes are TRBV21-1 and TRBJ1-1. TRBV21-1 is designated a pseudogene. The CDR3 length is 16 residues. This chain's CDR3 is CASSNKLRRANTEAFF.

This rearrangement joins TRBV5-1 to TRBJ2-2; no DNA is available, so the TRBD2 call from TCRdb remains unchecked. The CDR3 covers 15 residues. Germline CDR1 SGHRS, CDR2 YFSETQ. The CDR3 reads CASSQLAGAGGELFF.

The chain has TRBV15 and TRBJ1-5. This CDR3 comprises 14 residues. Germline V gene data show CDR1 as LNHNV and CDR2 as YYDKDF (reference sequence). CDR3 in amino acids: CATSRESRDQPQHF.

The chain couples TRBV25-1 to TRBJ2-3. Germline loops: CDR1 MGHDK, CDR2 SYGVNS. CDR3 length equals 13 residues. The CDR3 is CASSDWGTVTQYF.

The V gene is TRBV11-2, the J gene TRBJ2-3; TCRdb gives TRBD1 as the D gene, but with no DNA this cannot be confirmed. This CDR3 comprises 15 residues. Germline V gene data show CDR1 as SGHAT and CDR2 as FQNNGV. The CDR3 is CASRRPGRSSDTQYF. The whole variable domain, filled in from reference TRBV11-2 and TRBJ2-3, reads EAGVAQSPRYKIIEKRQSVAFWCNPISGHATLYWYQQILGQGPKLLIQFQNNGVVDDSQLPKDRFSAERLKGVDSTLKIQPAKLEDSAVYLCASRRPGRSSDTQYFGPGTRLTVL.

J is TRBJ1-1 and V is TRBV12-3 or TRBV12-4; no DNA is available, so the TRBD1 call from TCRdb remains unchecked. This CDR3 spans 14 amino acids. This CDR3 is CASSTTSRGTEAFF.

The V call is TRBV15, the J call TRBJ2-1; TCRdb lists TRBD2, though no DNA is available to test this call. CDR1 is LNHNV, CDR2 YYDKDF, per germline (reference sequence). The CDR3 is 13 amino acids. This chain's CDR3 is CATTQTAVNEQFF. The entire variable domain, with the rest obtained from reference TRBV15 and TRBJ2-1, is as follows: DAMVIQNPRYQVTQFGKPVTLSCSQTLNHNVMYWYQQKSSQAPKLLFHYYDKDFNNEADTPDNFQSRRPNTSFCFLDIRSPGLGDTAMYLCATTQTAVNEQFFGPGTRLTVL.

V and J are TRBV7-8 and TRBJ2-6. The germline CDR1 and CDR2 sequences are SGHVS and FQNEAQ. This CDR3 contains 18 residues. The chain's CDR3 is CASSPQAWIRAGANVLTF.

The CDR3 sequence is CASSYIGDNEQFF. This chain uses TRBV6-6 with TRBJ2-1. Germline V lookup: CDR1 MNHNY, CDR2 SVGAGI (reference sequence). This CDR3 is built from 13 residues.

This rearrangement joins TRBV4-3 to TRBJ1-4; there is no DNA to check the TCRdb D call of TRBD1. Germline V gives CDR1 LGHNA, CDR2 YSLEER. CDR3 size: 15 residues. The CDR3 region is CASSQESRGNEKLFF.